The 16 T cell receptor beta chains in this list originate from one sample, sequenced in a study of vaccination and CD4 T cells after COVID-19 (dated by TCRdb to about 2022). In the paper's terms, the treatment or condition label means: roughly ten-day PBMC culture with coronavirus spike peptide pools or control peptides (ViraFEST assay). The library came from PCR. Sequencing instrument: Illumina iSeq 100. TCR sequencing of DNA from cultured CD4+ T cells used the Oncomine TCR Beta short-read assay at the Johns Hopkins FTIC core. The public sequencing data were trimmed at Q25 with fastp and processed into clonotypes with MiXCR by TCRdb, which kept only in-frame beta chains. Rows matching on CDR3 protein sequence are summarized as one entry with the most common DNA and genes. Counted in this sample were about 13,000 distinct CDR3 sequences; about 50% of them appeared once. The leading ten clones occupy around 13% of the sample.

These TCRs are of unknown antigen specificity. Sequences were obtained from CD4+ T cells from blood, cultured in vitro. Receptor source: a human donor who had recovered from COVID-19.

The V and J genes are TRBV11-2 and TRBJ2-7, with 11 nucleotides matching TRBD1. Germline trimming cut 4 bases from V and 5 bases from J; bases unmatched to any gene: 4. The CDR3 is 14 residues long. From germline, CDR1 is SGHAT and CDR2 FQNNGV. The CDR3 region has the DNA TGTGCCAGCAGCTCTCGGACAGGGGGCAACGAGCAGTACTTC. Its protein product is CASSSRTGGNEQYF.

About this clonotype: Being one base from a much bigger clone, this may be a read error. The rearrangement links TRBV12-3 or TRBV12-4 to TRBJ2-2, with 10 bases identical to TRBD2. The CDR3 contains 15 residues. The chain's CDR3 is CTSRLSGGTTGELFF. DNA for the CDR3: TGTACCAGCAGACTTAGCGGGGGGACGACCGGGGAGCTGTTTTTT.

V and J are TRBV20-1 and TRBJ1-2, with 10 bases fitting TRBD1. Germline-derived CDR1 and CDR2 are DFQATT and SNEGSKA (reference sequence). The CDR3 totals 15 residues. V dropped 3 bases and J dropped 2; count of bases not matched to a gene: 6. CDR3 bases: TGCAGTGCTAGGTTGGGGACAGGGGACAACTATGGCTACACCTTC. This gives the protein CSARLGTGDNYGYTF.

The rearrangement uses TRBV2 and TRBJ2-3; TRBD2 matches 10 bases. Germline V gives CDR1 SNHLY, CDR2 FYNNEI. Germline trimming cut 6 bases from V and 3 bases from J; bases unmatched to any gene: 6. This CDR3 spans 15 amino acids. This CDR3 reads CASRGPSGGTDTQYF. The CDR3 DNA follows: TGTGCCAGCAGAGGCCCTAGCGGGGGTACAGATACGCAGTATTTT.

This clonotype was seen once. CDR3 amino acids: CASSPSGGGISEKLFF. The CDR3 DNA is TGTGCCAGCAGTCCGTCAGGAGGGGGCATTAGTGAAAAACTGTTTTTT. The chain has TRBV2 and TRBJ1-4; 7 positions agree with TRBD1. Germline V CDR1 and CDR2: SNHLY, FYNNEI. V trimming: 5 bases; J trimming: 7 bases; junction bases outside the gene matches: 13. The CDR3 spans 16 residues.

The chain links TRBV30 to TRBJ2-7; D is unclear. CDR1 and CDR2 (germline): GTSNPN, SVGIG (reference sequence). V lost 3 bases and J 7 bases, leaving 22 bases between the germline ends. This CDR3 is 15 amino acids long. The CDR3 is CAWRSTFATAGEQYF. DNA for the CDR3: TGTGCCTGGAGGAGTACTTTTGCTACGGCCGGGGAGCAGTACTTC. Variable domain in full (rest from reference TRBV30 and TRBJ2-7): SQTIHQWPATLVQPVGSPLSLECTVEGTSNPNLYWYRQAAGRGLQLLFYSVGIGQISSEVPQNLSASRPQDRQFILSSKKLLLSDSGFYLCAWRSTFATAGEQYFGPGTRLTVT.

V is TRBV2 and J is TRBJ2-7, with 7 bases that match TRBD1. The length of the CDR3 is 15 residues. V lost 6 bases, J lost 3 bases, and 11 bases stayed unmatched. CDR1 is SNHLY and CDR2 is FYNNEI in the germline V gene. Written as DNA, the CDR3 is TGTGCCAGCAGGCTCGGACAGGCGCGTATCTACGAGCAGTACTTC. It yields the protein CASRLGQARIYEQYF. Filled out from reference TRBV2 and TRBJ2-7, the complete variable domain reads EPEVTQTPSHQVTQMGQEVILRCVPISNHLYFYWYRQILGQKVEFLVSFYNNEISEKSEIFDDQFSVERPDGSNFTLKIRSTKLEDSAMYFCASRLGQARIYEQYFGPGTRLTVT.

V is TRBV11-3 and J is TRBJ1-4; D is uncertain. The germline gives CDR1 SGHNT, CDR2 YENEEA. Trimming cost V 5 bases and J 0 bases, with 10 bases left between them. The CDR3 has 15 amino acids. CDR3 DNA sequence: TGTGCCAGCAGCCCCGACGCAGCAACTAATGAAAAACTGTTTTTT. Its protein is CASSPDAATNEKLFF.

The chain has TRBV6-1 and TRBJ1-6, with TRBD1 matching 9 bases. J gave up 7 bases and V 6 bases, and 7 bases lay outside the gene matches. The V gene's germline CDR1 is MNHNS and CDR2 SASEGT. The CDR3 runs to 15 residues. CDR3 region: CASSDRGTGNSPLHF. The CDR3 coding sequence is TGTGCCAGCAGCGACCGAGGGACAGGGAATTCACCCCTCCACTTT.

J is TRBJ1-1 and V is TRBV7-9; weak D call: TRBD1 (5 bases). V was trimmed by 3 bases and J by 4 bases, leaving 15 bases between them. CDR1 and CDR2 from the germline V gene are SEHNR and FQNEAQ (reference sequence). The CDR3 extends over 15 amino acids. CDR3 sequence (DNA): TGTGCCAGCAGCTTCTCAGGGAGGGTTGGCACTGAAGCTTTCTTT. Translation gives CASSFSGRVGTEAFF.

This clonotype was seen a few times. V usage is TRBV19 and J usage is TRBJ2-5; 10 positions agree with TRBD1. Germline V gene data show CDR1 as LNHDA and CDR2 as SQIVND (reference sequence). The J segment lost 1 base and the V segment lost 5 bases, leaving 13 bases of the junction unmatched. There are 18 residues in the CDR3. The CDR3: CASSPPRGTGALQETQYF. The CDR3 nucleotides are TGTGCCAGTAGTCCCCCCCGGGGGACAGGGGCCCTCCAAGAGACCCAGTACTTC. The full variable domain, with the rest looked up from reference TRBV19 and TRBJ2-5, is DGGITQSPKYLFRKEGQNVTLSCEQNLNHDAMYWYRQDPGQGLRLIYYSQIVNDFQKGDIAEGYSVSREKKESFPLTVTSAQKNPTAFYLCASSPPRGTGALQETQYFGPGTRLLVL.

The chain recombines TRBV20-1 with TRBJ1-6; D unclear. Germline V gene sequence: CDR1 DFQATT, CDR2 SNEGSKA (reference sequence). The V end was cut by 3 bases, the J end by 0 bases, with 6 bases between. This CDR3 has 14 amino acids. CDR3 amino acids: CSARSGSYNSPLHF. CDR3 in DNA: TGCAGTGCTAGGTCCGGCTCCTATAATTCACCCCTCCACTTT.

This clonotype was found a few times. This chain uses TRBV20-1 with TRBJ1-2; TRBD1 matches 8 bases. The CDR3 runs to 15 residues. CDR1 DFQATT and CDR2 SNEGSKA come from the germline V gene (reference sequence). V shed 3 bases and J 2 bases; nucleotides not matched to a gene: 8. CDR3 residues: CSASTTGVGNYGYTF. CDR3 coding DNA: TGCAGTGCTAGTACGACAGGGGTCGGAAACTATGGCTACACCTTC.

This chain joins TRBV6-5 and TRBJ1-2; TRBD1 might be the D (6 bases). The CDR3 loop spans 15 amino acids. Germline V gene data show CDR1 as MNHEY and CDR2 as SVGAGI. Trimming took off 2 bases at V and 0 bases at J, with 10 bases between the two ends. The CDR3: CASSYGAGANYGYTF. For the CDR3, the DNA is TGTGCCAGCAGTTACGGTGCAGGGGCTAACTATGGCTACACCTTC.

The chain joins TRBV11-2 to TRBJ1-6; D is undetermined. Germline V CDR1 and CDR2: SGHAT, FQNNGV. CDR3 length: 14 amino acids. V lost 7 bases to trimming and J lost 10 bases, with 17 bases between them. Here the CDR3 DNA reads TGTGCCAGCAAAATCGGTCCCGAGAGATCACCCCTCCACTTT. Translating gives CASKIGPERSPLHF.

This sequence joins TRBV5-6 and TRBJ1-1; unclear D gene. Trimming removed 0 bases at V and 0 bases at J, with 6 bases between. The CDR3 runs 14 residues. Germline assignment: CDR1 SGHDT and CDR2 YYEEEE. Here the CDR3 reads CASSLGHLNTEAFF. CDR3 sequence (DNA): TGTGCCAGCAGCTTGGGGCACCTGAACACTGAAGCTTTCTTT. The variable domain in full, completed from reference TRBV5-6 and TRBJ1-1, reads DAGVTQSPTHLIKTRGQQVTLRCSPKSGHDTVSWYQQALGQGPQFIFQYYEEEERQRGNFPDRFSGHQFPNYSSELNVNALLLGDSALYLCASSLGHLNTEAFFGQGTRLTVV.